Listed below are T cell receptor beta chains from one sample, sequenced in a study of vaccination and CD4 T cells after COVID-19. No cognate antigen is known for these TCRs. TCRdb re-derived calls from the PCR reads in MiXCR, one entry per CDR3 protein. The sample records approximately 9,400 distinct CDR3 sequences, around 30% being singletons. The material sequenced was CD4+ T cells from blood, cultured in vitro, taken after SARS-CoV-2 vaccination. These TCRs come from a human donor who had recovered from COVID-19. The CDR3 runs from the conserved cysteine through the conserved F or W. The D gene is left open where the match is weak. Not all rows give a size; the values are once, few, many and, for expanded clones, a class.

cdr3_nt,cdr3_aa,d_call,j_call,v_call,clone_size
TGTGCCAGCAGCGGAGACAGGGTTACCGGAAACACCATATATTTT,CASSGDRVTGNTIYF,TRBD1,TRBJ1-3,TRBV5-4,.
TGTGCCAGCAGTTCGCCGACTAGCGGGAGGAATGAGCAGTTCTTC,CASSSPTSGRNEQFF,TRBD2,TRBJ2-1,TRBV27,.
TGTGCCAGCAGCTCTCAACAGGGGGGCAGAAACACCATATATTTT,CASSSQQGGRNTIYF,TRBD1,TRBJ1-3,TRBV7-2,.
TGTGCCAGTAGTAAGGCGGAGTATAGGGTAAGGCCCCAGCATTTT,CASSKAEYRVRPQHF,.,TRBJ1-5,TRBV19,.
TGTGCCACCAGTGACCCCGCGGGACAGGGCTATGGCTACACCTTC,CATSDPAGQGYGYTF,TRBD1,TRBJ1-2,TRBV24-1,few
TGTGCCAGCAGCTTGGAAAGGAGTAACACAGATACGCAGTATTTT,CASSLERSNTDTQYF,.,TRBJ2-3,TRBV11-2,few
TGTGCCAGCTCACCTGGACAGGAGGATTGGGAGACCCAGTACTTC,CASSPGQEDWETQYF,TRBD1,TRBJ2-5,TRBV18,.
TGCGCCAGCAGCCAAGCGGCCAGCGGGGGCTACAATGAGCAGTTCTTC,CASSQAASGGYNEQFF,TRBD2,TRBJ2-1,TRBV4-3,.
TGCGCCAGCAGCCAATGGCGGGGAGACACCATATATTTT,CASSQWRGDTIYF,.,TRBJ1-3,TRBV4-3,few
TGTGCCAGCAGTTACTCTGTCGCTAGCGGAGCCACCGGGGAGCTGTTTTTT,CASSYSVASGATGELFF,TRBD2,TRBJ2-2,TRBV6-5,few
TGCAGTGCTAGTGGGGACAGGGTTCTGGGAAACACCATATATTTT,CSASGDRVLGNTIYF,TRBD1,TRBJ1-3,TRBV20-1,few
TGCAGTGCTAGAGCGGAGGTTAACTATGGCTACACCTTC,CSARAEVNYGYTF,.,TRBJ1-2,TRBV20-1,few
TGTGCCAGCAGCCCCCTCGCGGCTAGCGGGGGCACCGGGGAGCTGTTTTTT,CASSPLAASGGTGELFF,TRBD2,TRBJ2-2,TRBV7-9,.
TGTGCCAGCAGCCAATATTCCGCTGGGGATACGCAGTATTTT,CASSQYSAGDTQYF,.,TRBJ2-3,TRBV4-2,.